Each of the 15 T cell receptor beta chains below was sequenced from the same sample in a study of cytomegalovirus exposure and HLA in healthy donors. PCR used 60 Vbeta primers and 13 Jbeta primers. Some clones are missing from TCRdb's copy, which holds only in-frame ones; the method was immunoSEQ multiplex PCR. Here the sample spans 85,000 to 120,000 clones, around 70% being singletons. The sequencing sample was made of PBMCs. These receptors all come from a boy younger than 18 in good health and CMV-seronegative.

V and J are TRBV6-1 and TRBJ1-4, with a weak D call TRBD1 (5 bases). Germline V gives CDR1 MNHNS, CDR2 SASEGT. V was shortened by 7 bases and J by 8 bases, with 14 bases between the two germline ends. This CDR3 is 13 amino acids long. Written as DNA, the CDR3 is TGTGCCAGCAAGGCGGGGGTTTGGGAAAAACTGTTTTTT. Protein sequence: CASKAGVWEKLFF.

V and J are TRBV5-1 and TRBJ2-7, with 15 nucleotides matching TRBD2. V was pared by 4 bases and J by 3 bases, with 5 bases of the junction left unmatched. Per germline, CDR1 SGHRS and CDR2 YFSETQ. The CDR3 is made up of 16 amino acids. The CDR3 DNA follows: TGCGCCAGCAGCCCGCGGACTAGCGGGAGGGTCTACGAGCAGTACTTC. Residues: CASSPRTSGRVYEQYF.

This clone was seen a handful of times. The CDR3 spells CATSRDHNKYSNQPQHF. DNA of the CDR3: TGTGCCACCAGCAGAGACCACAACAAGTATAGCAATCAGCCCCAGCATTTT. This rearrangement joins TRBV15 to TRBJ1-5; no definite D call. V was shortened by 0 bases and J by 0 bases, with 12 bases between the two germline ends. The germline V gene encodes CDR1 LNHNV and CDR2 YYDKDF (reference sequence). This CDR3 contains 17 residues.

The chain couples TRBV5-1 to TRBJ2-5, with D maybe TRBD1 (5 bases). The CDR3 is 15 residues long. Germline values: CDR1 SGHRS, CDR2 YFSETQ. The V end lost 2 bases, the J end lost 1 base, and 12 bases lay between the germline ends. Written as DNA, the CDR3 is TGCGCCAGCAGCTTTGGGGCGGCGGCCCAAGAGACCCAGTACTTC. It yields the protein CASSFGAAAQETQYF.

This clone was seen once. This sequence joins TRBV7-8 and TRBJ1-5, with D possibly being TRBD1 (6 bases). This CDR3 has 17 residues. Trimming removed 1 base from V and 2 bases from J, with 15 bases in between. The V gene's germline CDR1 is SGHVS and CDR2 FQNEAQ. CDR3 sequence (DNA): TGTGCCAGCAGCTTAGAGGGGCAGGCAGGGGGCAATCAGCCCCAGCATTTT. The encoded protein is CASSLEGQAGGNQPQHF.

The chain links TRBV7-6 to TRBJ2-4, with 9 nucleotides matching TRBD1. Germline V gene lookup returns CDR1 SGHVS and CDR2 FNYEAQ. This CDR3 has 14 residues. The J segment lost 7 bases and the V segment lost 1 base, leaving 2 bases of the junction unmatched. CDR3 sequence: CASSLGQGGNIQYF. The CDR3 nucleotides read TGTGCCAGCAGCTTAGGACAGGGGGGGAACATTCAGTACTTC.

The chain recombines TRBV30 with TRBJ1-2; TRBD1 might be the D (6 bases). Germline CDR1 GTSNPN, CDR2 SVGIG (reference sequence). Trimming stripped 0 bases from V and 6 bases from J, with 17 bases between. The CDR3 extends over 15 amino acids. This chain's CDR3 is CAWSVQRRGAHGYTF. As DNA, the CDR3 is TGTGCCTGGAGTGTACAACGGCGGGGGGCGCATGGCTACACCTTC.

The V and J genes are TRBV10-2 and TRBJ2-7; TRBD2 agrees at 8 bases. The trim removed 6 bases at V and 4 bases at J, leaving 26 bases unmatched. Germline-derived CDR1 and CDR2 are WSHSY and SAAADI. CDR3 size: 20 residues. The CDR3 spells CASRPSPPPRVAGSTYEQYF. CDR3 coding DNA: TGCGCCAGCAGGCCCTCCCCGCCGCCTCGGGTAGCGGGGTCGACTTACGAGCAGTACTTC.

This clone is a singleton in its sample. The chain joins TRBV28 to TRBJ1-2; TRBD1 is a possible D gene (6 bases). V lost 7 bases, J lost 1 base, and 13 bases lay in between. The germline V gene encodes CDR1 MDHEN and CDR2 SYDVKM. There are 14 residues in the CDR3. The CDR3 nucleotides read TGTGCCAGCACCGGGGACAAGCGTAACTATGGCTACACCTTC. Protein: CASTGDKRNYGYTF.

The gene calls are TRBV30 and TRBJ2-6, with 7 bases identical to TRBD1. In germline, CDR1 is GTSNPN, CDR2 SVGIG (reference sequence). Germline trimming cut 1 base from V and 0 bases from J; bases unmatched to any gene: 3. The CDR3 extends over 16 amino acids. CDR3 residues: CAWSANRGSGANVLTF. CDR3 coding DNA: TGTGCCTGGAGTGCCAACAGGGGCTCTGGGGCCAACGTCCTGACTTTC.

This chain links TRBV5-1 with TRBJ1-1, with 7 bases that match TRBD1. This CDR3 contains 14 residues. J gave up 3 bases and V 5 bases, and 7 bases lay outside the gene matches. In germline, CDR1 is SGHRS, CDR2 YFSETQ. This CDR3 reads CASRLQGTDTEAFF. In DNA form, the CDR3 reads TGCGCCAGCAGGTTACAGGGGACAGACACTGAAGCTTTCTTT. Together with reference TRBV5-1 and TRBJ1-1, the CDR3 gives the full variable domain: KAGVTQTPRYLIKTRGQQVTLSCSPISGHRSVSWYQQTPGQGLQFLFEYFSETQRNKGNFPGRFSGRQFSNSRSEMNVSTLELGDSALYLCASRLQGTDTEAFFGQGTRLTVV.

The CDR3 sequence: CASTLDRGNEKLFF. CDR3 nucleotide sequence: TGTGCCAGCACCCTGGACAGGGGGAATGAAAAACTGTTTTTT. The V gene is TRBV28, the J gene TRBJ1-4, with 10 bases that match TRBD1. Trimming removed 7 bases from V and 5 bases from J; junction bases left unmatched: 4. The CDR3 consists of 14 residues. The germline CDR1 and CDR2 sequences are MDHEN and SYDVKM.

V is TRBV6-5 and J is TRBJ2-5; TRBD2 matches 7 bases. The J call may be mistaken, given a closer DNA end match to TRBJ2-7. The CDR3 length is 13 residues. CDR1 and CDR2 (germline): MNHEY, SVGAGI. In DNA, the CDR3 is TGTGCCAGCAAACGAGCGGGGACCTACGAGCAGTACTTC. The encoded protein is CASKRAGTYEQYF.

In this sample, this clone turned up a few times. This rearrangement joins TRBV9 to TRBJ2-6; D remains ambiguous. The CDR3 spans 16 residues. Germline CDR1 is SGDLS and CDR2 is YYNGEE. V was cut by 2 bases and J by 0 bases, with 9 bases left in between. The CDR3 sequence is CASSVFDSSGANVLTF. The CDR3 DNA reads TGTGCCAGCAGCGTTTTTGATAGCTCTGGGGCCAACGTCCTGACTTTC.

This rearrangement joins TRBV2 to TRBJ2-5, with D uncertain. The V and J ends lost 7 bases and 2 bases respectively, with 5 bases between them. CDR3 length equals 11 residues. CDR1 SNHLY and CDR2 FYNNEI come from the germline V gene. The CDR3 DNA reads TGTGCCAGCACACAGCAAGAGACCCAGTACTTC. It is translated as CASTQQETQYF.